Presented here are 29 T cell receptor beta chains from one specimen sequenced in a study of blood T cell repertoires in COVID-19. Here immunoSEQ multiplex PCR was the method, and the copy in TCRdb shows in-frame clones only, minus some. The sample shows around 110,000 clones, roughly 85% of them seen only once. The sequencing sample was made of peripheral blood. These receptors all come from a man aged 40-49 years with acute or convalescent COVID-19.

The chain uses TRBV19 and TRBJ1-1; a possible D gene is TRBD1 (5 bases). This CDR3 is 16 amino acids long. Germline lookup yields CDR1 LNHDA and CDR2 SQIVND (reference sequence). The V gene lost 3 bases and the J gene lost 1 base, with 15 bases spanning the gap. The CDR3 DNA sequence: TGTGCCAGTAGTATGTACCCCCCCACAGGGAACACTGAAGCTTTCTTT. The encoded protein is CASSMYPPTGNTEAFF.

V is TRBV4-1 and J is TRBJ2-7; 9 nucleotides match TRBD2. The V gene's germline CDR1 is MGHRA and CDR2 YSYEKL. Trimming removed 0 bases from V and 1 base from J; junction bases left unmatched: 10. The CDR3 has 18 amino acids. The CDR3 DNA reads TGCGCCAGCAGCCAAGATGGTGGGCGGGAGGGCCAATCCTACGAGCAGTACTTC. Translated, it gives CASSQDGGREGQSYEQYF.

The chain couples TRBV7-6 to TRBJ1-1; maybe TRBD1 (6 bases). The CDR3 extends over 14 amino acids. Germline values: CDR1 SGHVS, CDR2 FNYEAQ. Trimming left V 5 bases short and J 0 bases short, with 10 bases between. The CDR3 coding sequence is TGTGCCAGCAGCCCCGGACAGATGAACACTGAAGCTTTCTTT. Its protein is CASSPGQMNTEAFF.

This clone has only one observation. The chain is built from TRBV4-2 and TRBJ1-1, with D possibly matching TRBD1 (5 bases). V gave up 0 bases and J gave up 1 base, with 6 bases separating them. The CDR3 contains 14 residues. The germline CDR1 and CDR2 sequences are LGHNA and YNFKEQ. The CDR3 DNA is TGTGCCAGCAGCCAAGATGACAGGAACACTGAAGCTTTCTTT. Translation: CASSQDDRNTEAFF.

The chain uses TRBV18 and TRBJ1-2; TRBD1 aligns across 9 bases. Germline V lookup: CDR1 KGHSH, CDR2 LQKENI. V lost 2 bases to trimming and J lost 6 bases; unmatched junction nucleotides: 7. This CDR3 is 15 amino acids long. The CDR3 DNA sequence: TGTGCCAGCTCACCAGAAGGGACAGGGATCGATGGCTACACCTTC. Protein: CASSPEGTGIDGYTF.

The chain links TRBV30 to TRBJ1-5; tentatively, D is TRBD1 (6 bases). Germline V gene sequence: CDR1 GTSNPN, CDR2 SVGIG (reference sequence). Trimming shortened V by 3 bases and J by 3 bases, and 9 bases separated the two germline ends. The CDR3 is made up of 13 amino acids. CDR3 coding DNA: TGTGCCTGGAGAGCAGGGGACAATCAGCCCCAGCATTTT. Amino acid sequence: CAWRAGDNQPQHF.

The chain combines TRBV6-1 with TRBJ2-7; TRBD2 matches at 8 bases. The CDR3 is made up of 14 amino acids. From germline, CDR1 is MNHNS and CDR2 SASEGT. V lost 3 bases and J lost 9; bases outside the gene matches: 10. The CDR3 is CASSEPGLVSGQYF. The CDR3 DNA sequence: TGTGCCAGCAGTGAGCCGGGACTAGTGTCGGGGCAGTACTTC.

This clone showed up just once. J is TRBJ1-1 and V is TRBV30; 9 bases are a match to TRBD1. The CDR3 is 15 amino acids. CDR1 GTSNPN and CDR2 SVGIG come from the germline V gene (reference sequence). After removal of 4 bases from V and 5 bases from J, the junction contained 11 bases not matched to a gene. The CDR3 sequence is CAWKARQGVYTEAFF. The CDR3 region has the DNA TGTGCCTGGAAAGCTAGACAGGGGGTGTATACTGAAGCTTTCTTT.

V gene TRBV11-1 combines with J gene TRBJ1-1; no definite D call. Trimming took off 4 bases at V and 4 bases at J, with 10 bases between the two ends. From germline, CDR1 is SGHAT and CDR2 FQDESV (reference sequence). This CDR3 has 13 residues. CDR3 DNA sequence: TGTGCCAGCAGCTCCCGTCGGGTCACTGAAGCTTTCTTT. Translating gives CASSSRRVTEAFF.

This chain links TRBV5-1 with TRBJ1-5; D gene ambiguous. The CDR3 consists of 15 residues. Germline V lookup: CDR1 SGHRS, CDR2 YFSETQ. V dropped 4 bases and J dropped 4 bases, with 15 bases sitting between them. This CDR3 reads CASSPGGGPNQPQHF. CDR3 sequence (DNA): TGCGCCAGCAGCCCGGGTGGAGGTCCGAATCAGCCCCAGCATTTT.

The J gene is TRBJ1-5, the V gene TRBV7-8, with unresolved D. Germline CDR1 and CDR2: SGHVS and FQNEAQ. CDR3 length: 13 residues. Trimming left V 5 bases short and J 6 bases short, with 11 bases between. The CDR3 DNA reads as TGTGCCAGCAGCCAAGGCACAGTTCAGCCCCAGCATTTT. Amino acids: CASSQGTVQPQHF.

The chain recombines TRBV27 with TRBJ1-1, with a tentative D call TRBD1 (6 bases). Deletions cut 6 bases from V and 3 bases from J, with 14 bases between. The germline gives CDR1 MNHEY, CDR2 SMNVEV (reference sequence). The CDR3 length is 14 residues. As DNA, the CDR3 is TGTGCCAGCAGCTATGGCACAGGGTACACTGAAGCTTTCTTT. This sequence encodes CASSYGTGYTEAFF.

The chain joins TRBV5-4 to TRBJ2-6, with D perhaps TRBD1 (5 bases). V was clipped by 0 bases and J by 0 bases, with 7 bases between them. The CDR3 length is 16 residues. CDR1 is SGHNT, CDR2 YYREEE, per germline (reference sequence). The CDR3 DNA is TGTGCCAGCAGCTTGGACAGGTCCTCTGGGGCCAACGTCCTGACTTTC. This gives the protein CASSLDRSSGANVLTF.

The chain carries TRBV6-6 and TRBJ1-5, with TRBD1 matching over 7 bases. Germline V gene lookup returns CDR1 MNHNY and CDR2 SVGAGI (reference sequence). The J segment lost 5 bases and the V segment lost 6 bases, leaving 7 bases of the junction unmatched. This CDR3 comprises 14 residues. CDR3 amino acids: CASSHGQDYQPQHF. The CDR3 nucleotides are TGTGCCAGCAGCCACGGACAGGACTATCAGCCCCAGCATTTT.

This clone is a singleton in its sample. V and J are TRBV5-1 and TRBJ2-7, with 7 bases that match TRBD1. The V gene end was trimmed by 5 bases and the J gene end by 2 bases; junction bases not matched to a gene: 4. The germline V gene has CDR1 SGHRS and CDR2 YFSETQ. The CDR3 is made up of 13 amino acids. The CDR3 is CASRGQATYEQYF. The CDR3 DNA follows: TGCGCCAGCAGAGGACAGGCTACCTACGAGCAGTACTTC.

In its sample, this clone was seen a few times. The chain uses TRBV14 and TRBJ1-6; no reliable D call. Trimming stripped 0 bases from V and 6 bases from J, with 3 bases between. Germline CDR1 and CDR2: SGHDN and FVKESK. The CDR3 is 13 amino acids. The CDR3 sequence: CASSQDLNSPLHF. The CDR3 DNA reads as TGTGCCAGCAGCCAAGATCTTAATTCACCCCTCCACTTT.

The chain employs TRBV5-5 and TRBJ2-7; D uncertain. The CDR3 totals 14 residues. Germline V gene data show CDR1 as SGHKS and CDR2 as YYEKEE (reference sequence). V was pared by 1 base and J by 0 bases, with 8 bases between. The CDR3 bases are TGTGCCAGCAGCTTGTCCACCGGCTCCTACGAGCAGTACTTC. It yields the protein CASSLSTGSYEQYF.

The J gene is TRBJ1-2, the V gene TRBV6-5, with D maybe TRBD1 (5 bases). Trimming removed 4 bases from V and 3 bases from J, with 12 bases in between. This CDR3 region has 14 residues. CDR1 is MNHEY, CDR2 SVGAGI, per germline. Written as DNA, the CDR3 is TGTGCCAGCAGTTTAAACAGGCTCCACTATGGCTACACCTTC. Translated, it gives CASSLNRLHYGYTF.

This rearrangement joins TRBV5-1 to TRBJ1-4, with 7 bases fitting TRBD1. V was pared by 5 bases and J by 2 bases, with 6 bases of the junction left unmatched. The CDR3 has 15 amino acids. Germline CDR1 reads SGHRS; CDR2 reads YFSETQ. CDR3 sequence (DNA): TGCGCCAGCAGTCTCGACAGGGTGACTAATGAAAAACTGTTTTTT. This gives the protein CASSLDRVTNEKLFF. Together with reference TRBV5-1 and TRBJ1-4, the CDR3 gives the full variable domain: KAGVTQTPRYLIKTRGQQVTLSCSPISGHRSVSWYQQTPGQGLQFLFEYFSETQRNKGNFPGRFSGRQFSNSRSEMNVSTLELGDSALYLCASSLDRVTNEKLFFGSGTQLSVL.

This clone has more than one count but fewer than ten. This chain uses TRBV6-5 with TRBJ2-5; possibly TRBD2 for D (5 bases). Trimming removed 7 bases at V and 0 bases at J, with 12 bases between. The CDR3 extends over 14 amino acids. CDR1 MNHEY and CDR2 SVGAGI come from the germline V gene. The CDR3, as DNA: TGTGCCAGCACAAGGTCGGGGTACCAAGAGACCCAGTACTTC. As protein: CASTRSGYQETQYF.

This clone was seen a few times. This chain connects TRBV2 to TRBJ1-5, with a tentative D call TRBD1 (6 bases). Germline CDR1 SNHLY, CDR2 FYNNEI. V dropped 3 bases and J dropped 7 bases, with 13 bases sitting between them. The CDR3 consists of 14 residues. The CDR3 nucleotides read TGTGCCAGCAGTGACTGGGGGCAACTCCAGCCCCAGCATTTT. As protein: CASSDWGQLQPQHF.

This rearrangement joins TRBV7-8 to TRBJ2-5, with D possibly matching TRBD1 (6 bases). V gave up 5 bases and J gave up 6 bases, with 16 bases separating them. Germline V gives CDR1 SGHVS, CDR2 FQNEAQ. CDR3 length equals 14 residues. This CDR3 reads CASSPGQGLKTQYF. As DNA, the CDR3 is TGTGCCAGCAGCCCCGGCCAGGGGCTAAAGACCCAGTACTTC.

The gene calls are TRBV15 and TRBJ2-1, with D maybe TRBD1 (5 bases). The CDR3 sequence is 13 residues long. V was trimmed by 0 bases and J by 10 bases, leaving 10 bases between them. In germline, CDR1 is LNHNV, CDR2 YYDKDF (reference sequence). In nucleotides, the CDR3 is TGTGCCACCAGCAGAGACAGGGTCCGGGAGCAGTTCTTC. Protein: CATSRDRVREQFF.

This CDR3 is CASSLLGGYNEQFF. DNA for the CDR3: TGTGCCAGTAGTCTCCTCGGCGGTTACAATGAGCAGTTCTTC. The chain combines TRBV19 with TRBJ2-1; no clear D gene. V lost 5 bases to trimming and J lost 4 bases, with 12 bases between them. Germline CDR1 reads LNHDA; CDR2 reads SQIVND (reference sequence). This CDR3 region has 14 residues.

CDR3 nucleotide sequence: TGTGCCAGCAGCTTAGGGTCGTCGGCGGGGATGAAGACCCAGTACTTC. This encodes CASSLGSSAGMKTQYF. The rearrangement uses TRBV13 and TRBJ2-5; possibly TRBD2 for D (6 bases). CDR3 length: 16 residues. Germline-derived CDR1 and CDR2 are PRHDT and FYEKMQ (reference sequence). V lost 0 bases and J lost 6, with 17 bases in between.

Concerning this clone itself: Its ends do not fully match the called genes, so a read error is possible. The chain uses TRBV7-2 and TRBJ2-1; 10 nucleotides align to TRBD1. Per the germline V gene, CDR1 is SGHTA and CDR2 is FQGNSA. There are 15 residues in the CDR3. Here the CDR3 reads CASRLDRGLYNEQFF. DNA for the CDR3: TGTGCCAGCAGATTAGACAGGGGGCTCTACAATGAGCAGTTCTTC.

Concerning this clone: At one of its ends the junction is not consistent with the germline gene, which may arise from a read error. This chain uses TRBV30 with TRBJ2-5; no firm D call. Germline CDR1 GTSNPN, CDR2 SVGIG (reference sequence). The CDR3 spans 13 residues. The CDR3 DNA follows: TGTGCCTGGAGTGTGACTGTTGGAGAGGCCCAGTACTTC. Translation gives CAWSVTVGEAQYF.

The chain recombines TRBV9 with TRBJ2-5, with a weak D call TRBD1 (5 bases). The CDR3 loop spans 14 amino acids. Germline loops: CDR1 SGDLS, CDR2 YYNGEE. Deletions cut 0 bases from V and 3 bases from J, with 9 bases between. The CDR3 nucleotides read TGTGCCAGCAGCGTAGGGGTCAGGGAAGAGACCCAGTACTTC. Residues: CASSVGVREETQYF.

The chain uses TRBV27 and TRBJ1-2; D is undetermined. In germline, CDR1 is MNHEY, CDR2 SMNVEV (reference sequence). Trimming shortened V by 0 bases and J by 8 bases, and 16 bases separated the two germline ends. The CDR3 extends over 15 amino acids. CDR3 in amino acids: CASSLSNPLLRGYTF. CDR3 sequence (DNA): TGTGCCAGCAGTTTATCGAATCCCCTCCTTCGGGGCTACACCTTC.